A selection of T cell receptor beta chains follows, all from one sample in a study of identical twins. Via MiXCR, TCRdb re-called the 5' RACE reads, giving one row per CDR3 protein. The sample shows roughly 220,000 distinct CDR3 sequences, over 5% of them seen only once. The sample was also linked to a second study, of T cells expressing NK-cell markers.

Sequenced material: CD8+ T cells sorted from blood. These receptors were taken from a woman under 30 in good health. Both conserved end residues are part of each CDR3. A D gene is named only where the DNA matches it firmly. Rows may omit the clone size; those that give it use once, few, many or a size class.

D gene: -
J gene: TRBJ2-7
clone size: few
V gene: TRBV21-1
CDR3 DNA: TGTGCCAGCAGCAAATTCTGGGACAGCGCCTACGAGCAGTACTTC
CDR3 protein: CASSKFWDSAYEQYF

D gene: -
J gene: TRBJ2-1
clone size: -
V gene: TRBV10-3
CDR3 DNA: TGTGCCATCAGTGAGGGTTCACCATACAATGAGCAGTTCTTC
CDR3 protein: CAISEGSPYNEQFF

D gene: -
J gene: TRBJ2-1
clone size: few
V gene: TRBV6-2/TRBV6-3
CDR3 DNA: TGTGCCAGCAGCCAGGGGAGGGGGGCCTACAATGAGCAGTTCTTC
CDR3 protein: CASSQGRGAYNEQFF

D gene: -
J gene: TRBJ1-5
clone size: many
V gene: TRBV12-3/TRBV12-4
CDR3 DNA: TGTGCCAGCAGCGTCGGAAGCTTTAGCAATCAGCCCCAGCATTTT
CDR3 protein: CASSVGSFSNQPQHF

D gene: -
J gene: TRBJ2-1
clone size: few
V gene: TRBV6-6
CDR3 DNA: TGTGCCAGCCACGGGGGGCCCTACAATGAGCAGTTCTTC
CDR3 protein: CASHGGPYNEQFF

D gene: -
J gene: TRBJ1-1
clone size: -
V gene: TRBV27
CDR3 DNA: TGTGCCAGCAGTTCCTGGGGTGAGGGCACTGAAGCTTTCTTT
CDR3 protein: CASSSWGEGTEAFF

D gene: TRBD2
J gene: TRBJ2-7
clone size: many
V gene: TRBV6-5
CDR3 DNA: TGTGCCAGCAGTTACTTAGCGGGAGACGAGCAGTACTTC
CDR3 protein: CASSYLAGDEQYF

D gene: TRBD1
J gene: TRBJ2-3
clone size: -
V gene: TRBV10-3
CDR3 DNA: TGTGCCATCGCCTACGATGGGCCAGGGGGCGCAGATACGCAGTATTTT
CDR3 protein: CAIAYDGPGGADTQYF

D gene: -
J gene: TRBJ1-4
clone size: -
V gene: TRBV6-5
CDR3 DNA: TGTGCCAGCAGTTATGTAGGCATAAATGAAAAACTGTTTTTT
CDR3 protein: CASSYVGINEKLFF

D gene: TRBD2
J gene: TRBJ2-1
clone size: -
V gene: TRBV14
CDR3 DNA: TGTGCCAGCAGCCAAGGGGGCCGCGGGGGCTACAATGAGCAGTTCTTC
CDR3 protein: CASSQGGRGGYNEQFF

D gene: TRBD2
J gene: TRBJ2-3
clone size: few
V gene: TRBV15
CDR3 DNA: TGTGCCACCAGCAGAGATACGGGAGGGCCCATAAGCACAGATACGCAGTATTTT
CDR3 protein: CATSRDTGGPISTDTQYF

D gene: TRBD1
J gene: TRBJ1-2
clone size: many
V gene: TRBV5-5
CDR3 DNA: TGTGCCAGCAGCTGGGGAGACAGGGTTGTATCTGGCTACACCTTC
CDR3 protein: CASSWGDRVVSGYTF

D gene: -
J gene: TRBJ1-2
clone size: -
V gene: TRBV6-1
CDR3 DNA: TGTGCCAGCAGCCCCTTTCAGGCGGGCAGCGTCTATGGCTACACCTTC
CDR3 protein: CASSPFQAGSVYGYTF

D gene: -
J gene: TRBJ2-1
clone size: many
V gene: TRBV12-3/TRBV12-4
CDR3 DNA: TGTGCCAGCAGTATACTCAATGAGCAGTTCTTC
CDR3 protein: CASSILNEQFF

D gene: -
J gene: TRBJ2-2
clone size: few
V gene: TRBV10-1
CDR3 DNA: TGCGCCAGCAGTGACTTACAGAGCACCGGGGAGCTGTTTTTT
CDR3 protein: CASSDLQSTGELFF

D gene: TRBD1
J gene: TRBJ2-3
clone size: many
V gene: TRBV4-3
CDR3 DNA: TGCGCCAGCAGCCAAGGGACAGGGTTAAGAGATACGCAGTATTTT
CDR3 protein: CASSQGTGLRDTQYF

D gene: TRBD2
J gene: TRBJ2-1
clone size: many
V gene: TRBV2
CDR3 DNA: TGTGCCAGCATGGGTAGGACTAGCCGCCATGAGCAGTTCTTC
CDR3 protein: CASMGRTSRHEQFF

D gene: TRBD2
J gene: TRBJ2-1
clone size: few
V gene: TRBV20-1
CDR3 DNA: TGCAGTGCGCCCCATGGGAGGGGGCAGTTCTTC
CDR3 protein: CSAPHGRGQFF

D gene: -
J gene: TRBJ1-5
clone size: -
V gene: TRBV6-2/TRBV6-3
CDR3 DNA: TGTGCCAGTGGACACTTTGGGTATCAGCCCCAGCATTTT
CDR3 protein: CASGHFGYQPQHF

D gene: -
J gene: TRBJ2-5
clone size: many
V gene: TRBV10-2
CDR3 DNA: TGCGCCAGCAGGGAGACGGTTGGCGGTGAGACCCAGTACTTC
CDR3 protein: CASRETVGGETQYF

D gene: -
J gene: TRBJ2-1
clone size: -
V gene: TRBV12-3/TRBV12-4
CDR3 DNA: TGTGCCAGCAGTCTATTACCGGGGGCAGATGAGCAGTTCTTC
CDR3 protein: CASSLLPGADEQFF

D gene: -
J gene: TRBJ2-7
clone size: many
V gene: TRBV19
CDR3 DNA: TGTGCCAGTAGTGTGGGACTCAACTACGAGCAGTACTTC
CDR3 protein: CASSVGLNYEQYF

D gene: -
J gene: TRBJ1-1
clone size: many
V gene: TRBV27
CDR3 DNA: TGTGCCAGCAGTTTTATCGGGGGCGAGGGGAACACTGAAGCTTTCTTT
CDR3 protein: CASSFIGGEGNTEAFF

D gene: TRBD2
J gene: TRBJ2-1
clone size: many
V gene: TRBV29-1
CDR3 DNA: TGCAGCGTTGAAACGGTAGCGGGAGGTAGTGAGCAGTTCTTC
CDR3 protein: CSVETVAGGSEQFF

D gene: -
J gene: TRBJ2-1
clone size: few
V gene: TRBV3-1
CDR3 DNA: TGTGCCAGCAGCCAAGAGAACCGCAATGAGCAGTTCTTC
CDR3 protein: CASSQENRNEQFF

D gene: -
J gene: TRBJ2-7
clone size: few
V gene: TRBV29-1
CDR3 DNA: TGCAGCGTTGTATTGGAGAGCTCCTACGAGCAGTACTTC
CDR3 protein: CSVVLESSYEQYF

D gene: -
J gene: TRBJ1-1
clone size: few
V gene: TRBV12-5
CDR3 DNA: TGTGCTACATACCGGGACGATGAAGCTTTCTTT
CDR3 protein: CATYRDDEAFF

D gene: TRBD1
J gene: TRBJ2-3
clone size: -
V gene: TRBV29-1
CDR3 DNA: TGCAGCGTCGTAGGGGGCCTATGGGCTGTGGAGACAGATACGCAGTATTTT
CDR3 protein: CSVVGGLWAVETDTQYF

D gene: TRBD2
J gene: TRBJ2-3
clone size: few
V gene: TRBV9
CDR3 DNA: TGTGCCAGCAGCCCCCGGACTAGGTTAGATACGCAGTATTTT
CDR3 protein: CASSPRTRLDTQYF

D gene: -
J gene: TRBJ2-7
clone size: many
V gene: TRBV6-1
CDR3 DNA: TGTGCCAGCACCGAAAGGGTCTACGAGCAGTACTTC
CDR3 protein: CASTERVYEQYF

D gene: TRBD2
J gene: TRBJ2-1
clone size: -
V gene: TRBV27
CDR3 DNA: TGTGCCAGCACCTTTGGGACTAGCGGGAGTGATGAGCAGTTCTTC
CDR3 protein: CASTFGTSGSDEQFF

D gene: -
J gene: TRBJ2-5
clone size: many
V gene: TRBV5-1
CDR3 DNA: TGCGCCAGCAGCTTGGATCGGGGAGGAGAGACCCAGTACTTC
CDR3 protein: CASSLDRGGETQYF

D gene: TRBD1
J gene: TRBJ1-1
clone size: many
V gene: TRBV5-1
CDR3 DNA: TGCGCCAGCAGCTTGGCCGACAGGGAAGAAGCTTTCTTT
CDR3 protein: CASSLADREEAFF

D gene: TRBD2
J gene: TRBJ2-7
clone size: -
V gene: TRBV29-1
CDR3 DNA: TGCAGCGTAGGACTAGCGGGGTCCTACGAGCAGTACTTC
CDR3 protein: CSVGLAGSYEQYF

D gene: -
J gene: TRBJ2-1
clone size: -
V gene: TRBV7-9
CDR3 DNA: TGTGCCAGCAGCTCTGCCTCCTACAATGAGCAGTTCTTC
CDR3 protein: CASSSASYNEQFF

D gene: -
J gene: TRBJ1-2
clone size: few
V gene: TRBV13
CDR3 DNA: TGTGCCAGCAGCTATTATGCCCAGGCGGACACCGTGTTC
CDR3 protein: CASSYYAQADTVF

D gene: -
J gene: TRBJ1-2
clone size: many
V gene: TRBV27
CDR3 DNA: TGTGCCAGCAGTCCACAGGTGGCTAACTATGGCTACACCTTC
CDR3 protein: CASSPQVANYGYTF

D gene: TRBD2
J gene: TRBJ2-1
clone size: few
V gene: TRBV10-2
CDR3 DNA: TGCGCCAGCAACCAGCGGGGTTCCTACAATGAGCAGTTCTTC
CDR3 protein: CASNQRGSYNEQFF

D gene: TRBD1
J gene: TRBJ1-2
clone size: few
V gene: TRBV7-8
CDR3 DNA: TGTGCCAGCAGCCGCGGACAGGCTTTCGGCTACACCTTC
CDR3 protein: CASSRGQAFGYTF

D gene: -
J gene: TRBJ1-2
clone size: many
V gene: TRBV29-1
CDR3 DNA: TGCAGCGTTCCCAATCAGGGGCCAGCGGGCTACACCTTC
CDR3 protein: CSVPNQGPAGYTF

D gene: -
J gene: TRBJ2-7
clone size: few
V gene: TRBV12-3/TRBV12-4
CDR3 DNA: TGTGCCAGCAGTTTAGGCGTTCAAGACGAGCAGTACTTC
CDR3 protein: CASSLGVQDEQYF

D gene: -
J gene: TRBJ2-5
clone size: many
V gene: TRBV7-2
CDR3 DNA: TGTGCCAGCAGCGTCCAAGAGACCCAGTACTTC
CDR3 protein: CASSVQETQYF

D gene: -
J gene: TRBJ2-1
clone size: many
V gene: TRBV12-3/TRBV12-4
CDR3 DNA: TGTGCCAGCAGCCAGGGGCTTGCTCGGAATGAGCAGTTCTTC
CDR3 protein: CASSQGLARNEQFF

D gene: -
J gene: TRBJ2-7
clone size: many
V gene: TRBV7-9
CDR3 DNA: TGTGCCAGCAGCCCATCGACAGGACTGAGCTCCTACGAGCAGTACTTC
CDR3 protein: CASSPSTGLSSYEQYF

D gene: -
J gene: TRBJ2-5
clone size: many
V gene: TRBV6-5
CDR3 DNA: TGTGCCAGCAGTTACTCGCCGGGTCTACAAGAGACCCAGTACTTC
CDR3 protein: CASSYSPGLQETQYF

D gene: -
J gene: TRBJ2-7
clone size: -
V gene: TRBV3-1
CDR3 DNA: TGTGCCAGCAGCCAAGAAAGGAACAGGGACTACGAGCAGTACTTC
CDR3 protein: CASSQERNRDYEQYF

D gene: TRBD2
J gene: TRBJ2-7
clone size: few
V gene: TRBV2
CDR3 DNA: TGTGCCAGCCGCCTTGAGCGGGGGGCCTACGAGCAGTACTTC
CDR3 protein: CASRLERGAYEQYF

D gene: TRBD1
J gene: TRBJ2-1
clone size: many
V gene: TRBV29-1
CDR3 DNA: TGCAGCGTTGACGGGACAGAAGTCTCCTACAATGAGCAGTTCTTC
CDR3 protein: CSVDGTEVSYNEQFF

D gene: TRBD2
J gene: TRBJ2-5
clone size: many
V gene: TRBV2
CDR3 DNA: TGTGCCAGCAGTGGGACTAGCGGGGGAAGGGAGACCCAGTACTTC
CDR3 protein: CASSGTSGGRETQYF

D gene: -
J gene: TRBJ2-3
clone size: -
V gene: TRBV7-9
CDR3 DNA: TGTGCCAGCAGCTGGACTACAGGAGAGACGCAGTATTTT
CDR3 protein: CASSWTTGETQYF

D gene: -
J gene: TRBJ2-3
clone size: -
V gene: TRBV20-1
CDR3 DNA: TGCAGTGCTAACACAGATACGCAGTATTTT
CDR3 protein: CSANTDTQYF

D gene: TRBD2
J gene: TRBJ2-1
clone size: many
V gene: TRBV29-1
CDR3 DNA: TGCAGCGTTGAAGAAGTAGCGGGGAATGAGCAGTTCTTC
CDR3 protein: CSVEEVAGNEQFF

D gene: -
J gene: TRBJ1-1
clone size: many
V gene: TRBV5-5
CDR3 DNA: TGTGCCAGCAGCTGGGGCCTTGAAGCTTTCTTT
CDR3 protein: CASSWGLEAFF

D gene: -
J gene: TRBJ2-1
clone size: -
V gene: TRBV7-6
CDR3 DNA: TGTGCCAGCAGCTTAGCGCAAATGGGGGTCGTTCTGATGAATGAGCAGTTCTTC
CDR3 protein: CASSLAQMGVVLMNEQFF

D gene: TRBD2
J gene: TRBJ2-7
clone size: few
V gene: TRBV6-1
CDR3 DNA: TGTGCCAGCATTGACCTAGCGGGAGGGGTCTACGAGCAGTACTTC
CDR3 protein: CASIDLAGGVYEQYF

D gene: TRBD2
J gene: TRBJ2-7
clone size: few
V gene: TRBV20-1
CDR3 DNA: TGCAGTGCTAGAGATCTACGGGGGGACCACTACGAGCAGTACTTC
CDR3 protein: CSARDLRGDHYEQYF